This T cell receptor beta chain was observed in a study of cytomegalovirus exposure and HLA in healthy donors. Study findings and constraints: Analysis performed later found about 17,000 TCR beta sequences associated with HLA alleles at 0.05 false discovery rate.

Concerning this clone: The target antigen is unknown. The junction departs from the called germline gene at one end, perhaps through a read error.

The PCR ran on 60 Vbeta and 13 Jbeta primers. Generated by immunoSEQ multiplex PCR, the TCRdb table keeps only in-frame clones and is missing some. The data hold some 88,000 clones, with 55% to 75% observed a single time. Looked up from germline, CDR1 is SGHDT and CDR2 is YYEEEE. CDR3 size: 12 residues. The sequence derives from a young woman in good health and CMV-seropositive. The chain employs TRBV5-6 and TRBJ1-2, with 7 bases that match TRBD1. Sequencing was carried out using PBMCs. The CDR3 nucleotides read TGTGCCAGCAGCGTACCCACAGGGGTCCCTTCCTTC. It encodes CASSVPTGVPSF. The full variable domain, in which reference TRBV5-6 and TRBJ1-2 provide the parts outside the CDR3, is DAGVTQSPTHLIKTRGQQVTLRCSPKSGHDTVSWYQQALGQGPQFIFQYYEEEERQRGNFPDRFSGHQFPNYSSELNVNALLLGDSALYLCASSVPTGVPSFGSGTRLTVV.